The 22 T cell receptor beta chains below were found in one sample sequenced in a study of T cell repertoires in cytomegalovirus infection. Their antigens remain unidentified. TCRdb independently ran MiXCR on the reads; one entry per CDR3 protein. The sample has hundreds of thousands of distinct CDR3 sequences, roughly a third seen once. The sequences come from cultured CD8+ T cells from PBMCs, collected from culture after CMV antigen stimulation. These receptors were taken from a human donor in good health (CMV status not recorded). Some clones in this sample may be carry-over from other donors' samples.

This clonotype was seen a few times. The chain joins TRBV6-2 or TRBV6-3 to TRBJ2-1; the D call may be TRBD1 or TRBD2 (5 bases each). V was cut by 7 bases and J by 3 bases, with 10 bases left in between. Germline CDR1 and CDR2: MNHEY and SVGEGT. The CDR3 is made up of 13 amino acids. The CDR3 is CASNMGVYNEQFF. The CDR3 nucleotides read TGTGCCAGCAATATGGGGGTCTACAATGAGCAGTTCTTC.

CDR3: CSADTGTSPYNEQFF. As DNA, the CDR3 is TGCAGTGCTGATACCGGGACTAGCCCTTACAATGAGCAGTTCTTC. This chain uses TRBV20-1 with TRBJ2-1; 9 positions agree with TRBD2. V was pared by 5 bases and J by 4 bases, with 9 bases of the junction left unmatched. CDR1 and CDR2 (germline): DFQATT, SNEGSKA (reference sequence). The CDR3 is 15 residues long.

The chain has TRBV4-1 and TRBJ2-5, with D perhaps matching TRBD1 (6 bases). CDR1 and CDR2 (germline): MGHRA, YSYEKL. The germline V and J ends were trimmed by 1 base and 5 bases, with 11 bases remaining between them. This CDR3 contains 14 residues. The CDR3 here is CASSQGSGEETQYF. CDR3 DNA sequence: TGCGCCAGCAGCCAAGGGTCAGGGGAGGAGACCCAGTACTTC.

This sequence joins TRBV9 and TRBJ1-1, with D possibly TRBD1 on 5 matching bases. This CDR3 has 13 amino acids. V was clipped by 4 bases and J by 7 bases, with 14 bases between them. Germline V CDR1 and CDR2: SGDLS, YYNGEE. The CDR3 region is CASSSQLGDEAFF. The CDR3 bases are TGTGCCAGCAGCTCCCAGTTAGGGGATGAAGCTTTCTTT.

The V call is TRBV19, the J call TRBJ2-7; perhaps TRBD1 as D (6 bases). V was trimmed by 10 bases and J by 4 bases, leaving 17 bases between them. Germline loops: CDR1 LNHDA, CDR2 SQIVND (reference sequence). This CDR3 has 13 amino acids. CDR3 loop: CAITPGQPYEQYF. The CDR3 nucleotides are TGTGCCATTACGCCGGGACAACCATACGAGCAGTACTTC.

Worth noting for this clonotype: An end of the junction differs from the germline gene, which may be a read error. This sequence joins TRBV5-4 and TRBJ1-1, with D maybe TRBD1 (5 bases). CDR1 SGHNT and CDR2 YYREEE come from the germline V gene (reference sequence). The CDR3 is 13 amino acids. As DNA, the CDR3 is TGTGCCAGCAGCTGGAGACAGCACACTGAAGCTATCTTT. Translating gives CASSWRQHTEAIF.

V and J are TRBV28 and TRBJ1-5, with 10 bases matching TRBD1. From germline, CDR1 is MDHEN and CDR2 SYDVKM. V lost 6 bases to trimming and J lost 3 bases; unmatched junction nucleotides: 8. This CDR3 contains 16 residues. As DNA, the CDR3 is TGTGCCAGCAGCACCCGGGACAGGGGTATCAATCAGCCCCAGCATTTT. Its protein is CASSTRDRGINQPQHF.

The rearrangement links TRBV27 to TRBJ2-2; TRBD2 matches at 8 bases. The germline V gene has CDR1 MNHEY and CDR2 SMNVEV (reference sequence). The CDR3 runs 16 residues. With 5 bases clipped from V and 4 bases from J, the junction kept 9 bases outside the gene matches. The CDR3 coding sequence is TGTGCCAGCAGTCCCGGTAGCGGGGATTTCACCGGGGAGCTGTTTTTT. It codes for CASSPGSGDFTGELFF.

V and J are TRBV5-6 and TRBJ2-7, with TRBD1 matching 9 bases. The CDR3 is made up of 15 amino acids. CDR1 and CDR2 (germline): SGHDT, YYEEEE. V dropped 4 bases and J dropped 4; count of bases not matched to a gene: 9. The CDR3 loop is CASSATGGAGYEQYV. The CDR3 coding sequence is TGTGCCAGCAGCGCAACAGGGGGCGCGGGGTACGAGCAGTACGTC.

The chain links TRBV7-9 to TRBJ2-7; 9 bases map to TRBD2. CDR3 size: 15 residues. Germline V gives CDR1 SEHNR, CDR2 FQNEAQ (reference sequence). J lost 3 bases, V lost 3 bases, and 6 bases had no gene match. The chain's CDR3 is CASSFGSGGFYEQYF. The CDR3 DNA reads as TGTGCCAGCAGCTTTGGTAGCGGGGGTTTCTACGAGCAGTACTTC. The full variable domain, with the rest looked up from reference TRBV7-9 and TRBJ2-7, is DTGVSQNPRHKITKRGQNVTFRCDPISEHNRLYWYRQTLGQGPEFLTYFQNEAQLEKSRLLSDRFSAERPKGSFSTLEIQRTEQGDSAMYLCASSFGSGGFYEQYFGPGTRLTVT.

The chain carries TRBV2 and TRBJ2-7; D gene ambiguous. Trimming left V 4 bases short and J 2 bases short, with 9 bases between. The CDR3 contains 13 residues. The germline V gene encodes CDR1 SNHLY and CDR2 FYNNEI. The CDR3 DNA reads TGTGCCAGCAGTGCTTGGTCACCCTACGAGCAGTACTTC. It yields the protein CASSAWSPYEQYF.

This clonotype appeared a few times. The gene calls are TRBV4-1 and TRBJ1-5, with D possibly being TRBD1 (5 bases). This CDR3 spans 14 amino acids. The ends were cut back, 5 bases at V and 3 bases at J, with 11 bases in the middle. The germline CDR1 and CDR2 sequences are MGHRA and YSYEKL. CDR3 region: CASSDTGYNQPQHF. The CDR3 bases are TGCGCCAGCAGCGATACAGGCTACAATCAGCCCCAGCATTTT.

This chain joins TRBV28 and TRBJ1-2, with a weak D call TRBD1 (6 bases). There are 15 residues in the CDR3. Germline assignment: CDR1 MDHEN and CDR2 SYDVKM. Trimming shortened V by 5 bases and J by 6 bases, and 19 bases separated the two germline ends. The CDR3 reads CASSPRGGAYNGYTF. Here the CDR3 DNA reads TGTGCCAGCAGTCCTCGGGGGGGGGCTTACAATGGCTACACCTTC.

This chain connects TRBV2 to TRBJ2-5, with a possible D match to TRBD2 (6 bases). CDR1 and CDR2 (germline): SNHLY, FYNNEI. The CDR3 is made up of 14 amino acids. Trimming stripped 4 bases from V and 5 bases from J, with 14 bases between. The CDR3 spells CASSGRTTRETQYF. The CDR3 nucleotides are TGTGCCAGCAGTGGCAGGACTACCAGGGAGACCCAGTACTTC.

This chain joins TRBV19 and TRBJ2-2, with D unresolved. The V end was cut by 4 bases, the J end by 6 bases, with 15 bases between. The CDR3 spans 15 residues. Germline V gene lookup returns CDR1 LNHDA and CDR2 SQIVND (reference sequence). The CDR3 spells CASSTFKYQPGELFF. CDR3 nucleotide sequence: TGTGCCAGTAGTACCTTCAAGTACCAACCCGGGGAGCTGTTTTTT.

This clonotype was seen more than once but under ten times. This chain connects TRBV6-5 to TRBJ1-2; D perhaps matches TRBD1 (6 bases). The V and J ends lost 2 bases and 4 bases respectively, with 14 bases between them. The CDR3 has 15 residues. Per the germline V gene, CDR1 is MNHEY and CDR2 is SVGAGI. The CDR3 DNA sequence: TGTGCCAGCAGTTACCTTTTGGGGGGCGGCTATGGCTACACCTTC. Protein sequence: CASSYLLGGGYGYTF.

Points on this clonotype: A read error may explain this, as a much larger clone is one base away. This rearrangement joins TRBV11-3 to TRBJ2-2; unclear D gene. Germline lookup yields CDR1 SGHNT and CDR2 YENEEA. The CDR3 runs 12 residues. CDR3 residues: CANSFLAGELFF. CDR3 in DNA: TGTGCCAACAGCTTTCTCGCCGGGGAGCTGTTTTTT. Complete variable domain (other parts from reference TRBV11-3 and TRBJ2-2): EAGVVQSPRYKIIEKKQPVAFWCNPISGHNTLYWYLQNLGQGPELLIRYENEEAVDDSQLPKDRFSAERLKGVDSTLKIQPAELGDSAVYLCANSFLAGELFFGEGSRLTVL.

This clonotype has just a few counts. The CDR3 region has the DNA TGTGCCAGCAGCTTCCGGGGACAGCCCTACGAGCAGTACGTC. As protein: CASSFRGQPYEQYV. The V gene is TRBV5-4, the J gene TRBJ2-7; 7 bases are shared with TRBD1. From germline, CDR1 is SGHNT and CDR2 YYREEE (reference sequence). CDR3 length: 14 amino acids. V gave up 2 bases and J gave up 2 bases; unmatched junction bases: 4.

The CDR3 here is CASSSHRSSYNSPLHF. The CDR3 bases are TGTGCCAGCAGTTCGCACAGGAGCTCCTATAATTCACCCCTCCACTTT. The chain is built from TRBV6-6 and TRBJ1-6, with D possibly TRBD1 on 5 matching bases. Germline V gives CDR1 MNHNY, CDR2 SVGAGI (reference sequence). This CDR3 has 16 residues. Trimming pared 4 bases from V and 0 bases from J, leaving 10 bases between.

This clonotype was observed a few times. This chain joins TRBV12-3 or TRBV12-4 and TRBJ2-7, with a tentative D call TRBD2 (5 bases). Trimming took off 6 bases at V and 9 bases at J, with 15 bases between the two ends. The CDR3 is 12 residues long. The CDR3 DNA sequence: TGTGCCAGCAGCCCCGGGGTTCGAGGGCAGTACTTC. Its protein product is CASSPGVRGQYF.

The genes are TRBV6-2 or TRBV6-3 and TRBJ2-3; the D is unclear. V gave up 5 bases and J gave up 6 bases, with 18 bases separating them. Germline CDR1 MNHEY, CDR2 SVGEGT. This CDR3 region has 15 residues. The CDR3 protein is CASSLWAPAADTQYF. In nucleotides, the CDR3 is TGTGCCAGCAGTCTCTGGGCCCCCGCCGCGGATACGCAGTATTTT.

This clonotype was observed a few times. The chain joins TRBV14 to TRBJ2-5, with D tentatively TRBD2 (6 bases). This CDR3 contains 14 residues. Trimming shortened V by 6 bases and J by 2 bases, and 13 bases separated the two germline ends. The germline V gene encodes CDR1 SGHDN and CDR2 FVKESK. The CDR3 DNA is TGTGCCAGCAGTAGATGGGGGGTGCAAGAGACCCAGTACTTC. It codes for CASSRWGVQETQYF.